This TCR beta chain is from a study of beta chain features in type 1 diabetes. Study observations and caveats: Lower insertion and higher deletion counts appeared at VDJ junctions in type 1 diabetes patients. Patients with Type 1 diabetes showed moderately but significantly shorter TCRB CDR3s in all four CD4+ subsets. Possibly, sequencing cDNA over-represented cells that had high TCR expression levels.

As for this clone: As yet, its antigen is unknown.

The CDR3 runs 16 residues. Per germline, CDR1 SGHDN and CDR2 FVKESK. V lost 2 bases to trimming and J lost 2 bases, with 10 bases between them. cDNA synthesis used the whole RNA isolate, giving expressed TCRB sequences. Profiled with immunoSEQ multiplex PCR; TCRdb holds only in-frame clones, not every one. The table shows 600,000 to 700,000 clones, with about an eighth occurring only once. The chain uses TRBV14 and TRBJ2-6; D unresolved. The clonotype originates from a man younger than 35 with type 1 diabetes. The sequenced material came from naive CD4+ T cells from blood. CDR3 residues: CASSQPGFAGANVLTF. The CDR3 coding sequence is TGTGCCAGCAGCCAACCGGGCTTCGCTGGGGCCAACGTCCTGACTTTC.